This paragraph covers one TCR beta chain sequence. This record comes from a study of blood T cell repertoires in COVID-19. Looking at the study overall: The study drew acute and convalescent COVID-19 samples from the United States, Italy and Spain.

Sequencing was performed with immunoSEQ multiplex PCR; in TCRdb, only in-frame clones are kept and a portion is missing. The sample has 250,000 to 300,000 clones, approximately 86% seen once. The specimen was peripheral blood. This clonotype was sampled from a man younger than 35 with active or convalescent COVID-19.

CDR3: CASSVAGTGVEQYF. Written as DNA, the CDR3 is TGTGCCAGCAGCGTAGCTGGGACAGGGGTCGAGCAGTACTTC. The chain uses TRBV9 and TRBJ2-7, with 10 bases aligning to TRBD1. Trimming cost V 0 bases and J 6 bases; bases outside gene matches: 3. The CDR3 is made up of 14 amino acids. Germline V gives CDR1 SGDLS, CDR2 YYNGEE.